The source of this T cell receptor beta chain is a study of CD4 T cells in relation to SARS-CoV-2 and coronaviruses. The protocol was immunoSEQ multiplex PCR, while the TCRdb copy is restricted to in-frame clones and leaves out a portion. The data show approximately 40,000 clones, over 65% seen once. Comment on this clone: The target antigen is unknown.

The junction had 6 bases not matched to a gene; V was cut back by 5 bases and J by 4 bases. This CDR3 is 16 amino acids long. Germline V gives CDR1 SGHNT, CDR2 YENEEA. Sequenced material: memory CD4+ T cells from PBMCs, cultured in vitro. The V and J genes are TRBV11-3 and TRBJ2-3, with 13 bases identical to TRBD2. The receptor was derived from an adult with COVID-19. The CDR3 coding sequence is TGTGCCAGCAGCGCCGGGACTAGCGGGGATTCAGATACGCAGTATTTT. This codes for CASSAGTSGDSDTQYF.